This entry describes one T cell receptor beta chain. Its antigen is not known. These data are taken from a study of blood T cells in healthy people across ages. With V trimmed by 8 bases and J by 2 bases, 6 bases remained unmatched. This CDR3 has 13 amino acids. In germline, CDR1 is SQVTM, CDR2 ANQGSEA. Study-wide findings and caveats: Shifts in expanded clonotypes may have been confounded by donor CMV status, which was unknown.

The authors ran a second PCR of roughly 6 to 12 cycles using a sample-barcoded 5' primer and a J-beta primer mix. MiXCR was run by TCRdb on the 5' RACE reads, yielding one entry per CDR3 protein. The sample holds 800,000 to 1,300,000 distinct CDR3 sequences, about 25% seen once. These data were also filed under a second study, of T cells of mothers and their children.

The rearrangement uses TRBV29-1 and TRBJ1-1; 9 bases fit TRBD1. The source is a girl aged 2 to 10 in good health. Input material: blood. The CDR3 region is CSIRTGANTEAFF. The CDR3 DNA follows: TGCAGCATCCGGACAGGGGCTAACACTGAAGCTTTCTTT.